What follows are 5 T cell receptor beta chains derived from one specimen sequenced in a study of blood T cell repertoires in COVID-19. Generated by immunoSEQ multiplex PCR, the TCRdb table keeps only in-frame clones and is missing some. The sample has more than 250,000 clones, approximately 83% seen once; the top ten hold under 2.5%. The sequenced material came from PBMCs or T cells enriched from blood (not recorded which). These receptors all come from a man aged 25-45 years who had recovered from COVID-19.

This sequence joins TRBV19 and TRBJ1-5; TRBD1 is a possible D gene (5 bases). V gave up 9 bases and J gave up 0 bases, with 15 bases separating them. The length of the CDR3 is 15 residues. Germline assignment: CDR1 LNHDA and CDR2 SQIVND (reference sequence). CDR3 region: CASANPGISNQPQHF. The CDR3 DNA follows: TGTGCCAGCGCGAACCCAGGGATTAGCAATCAGCCCCAGCATTTT.

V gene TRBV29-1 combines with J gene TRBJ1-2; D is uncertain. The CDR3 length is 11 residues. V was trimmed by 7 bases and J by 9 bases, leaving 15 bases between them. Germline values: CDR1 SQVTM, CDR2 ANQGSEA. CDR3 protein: CSARNGESYTF. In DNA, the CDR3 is TGCAGCGCCCGAAACGGGGAAAGCTACACCTTC. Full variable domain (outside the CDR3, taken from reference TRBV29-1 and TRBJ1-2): SAVISQKPSRDICQRGTSLTIQCQVDSQVTMMFWYRQQPGQSLTLIATANQGSEATYESGFVIDKFPISRPNLTFSTLTVSNMSPEDSSIYLCSARNGESYTFGSGTRLTVV.

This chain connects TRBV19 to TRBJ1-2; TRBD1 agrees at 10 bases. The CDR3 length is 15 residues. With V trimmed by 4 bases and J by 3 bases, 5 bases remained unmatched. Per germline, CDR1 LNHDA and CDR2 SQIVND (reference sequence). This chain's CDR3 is CASSTTGGVYYGYTF. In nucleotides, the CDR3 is TGTGCCAGTAGTACGACAGGGGGCGTTTACTATGGCTACACCTTC.

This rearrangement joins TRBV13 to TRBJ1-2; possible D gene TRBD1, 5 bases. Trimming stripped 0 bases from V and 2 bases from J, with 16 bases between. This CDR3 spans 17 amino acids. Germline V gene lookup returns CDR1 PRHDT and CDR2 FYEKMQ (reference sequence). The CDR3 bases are TGTGCCAGCAGCTTAGGCCGGGGGGACCCTTACAACTATGGCTACACCTTC. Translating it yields CASSLGRGDPYNYGYTF.

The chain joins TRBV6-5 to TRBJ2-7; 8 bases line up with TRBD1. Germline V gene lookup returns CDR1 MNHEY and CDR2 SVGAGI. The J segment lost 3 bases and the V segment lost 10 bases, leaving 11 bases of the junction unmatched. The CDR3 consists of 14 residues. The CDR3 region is CATQGAVYYYEQYF. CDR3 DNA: TGTGCCACCCAGGGGGCTGTGTACTACTACGAGCAGTACTTC.